This is a list of T cell receptor beta chains from one sample in a study of T cell repertoires in cytomegalovirus infection. TCRdb called the reads again in MiXCR, with one record for every CDR3 protein. The sample yields about 740,000 distinct CDR3 sequences, about a third seen once. Sequences were obtained from PBMCs. The receptors here all came from a human donor in good health (CMV status not recorded). Some clones in this sample may be carry-over from other donors' samples. Each CDR3 is given with its conserved first and last residue. Each record gives: CDR3 protein, CDR3 DNA, V gene, D gene, clone size, J gene. A D gene is named only where the DNA matches it firmly. Size tells how often a clone was seen (once, few, many) or the class of an expanded clone, and some rows leave it out.

CDR3aa: CASSLGGGHRSYEQYF; CDR3nt: TGTGCCAGCAGCTTGGGGGGAGGACATCGCTCCTACGAGCAGTACTTC; v_gene: TRBV11-2; d_gene: .; abundance: few; j_gene: TRBJ2-7
CDR3aa: CASSLSQSDTQYF; CDR3nt: TGTGCCAGCAGCTTATCCCAGTCAGATACGCAGTATTTT; v_gene: TRBV7-2; d_gene: .; abundance: many; j_gene: TRBJ2-3
CDR3aa: CASSHGKVYGYTF; CDR3nt: TGTGCCAGCAGCCACGGAAAAGTTTATGGCTACACCTTC; v_gene: TRBV14; d_gene: .; abundance: .; j_gene: TRBJ1-2
CDR3aa: CASSQDIGGQETQYF; CDR3nt: TGCGCCAGCAGCCAAGATATCGGGGGCCAAGAGACCCAGTACTTC; v_gene: TRBV4-1; d_gene: .; abundance: .; j_gene: TRBJ2-5
CDR3aa: CASSSLLGAYNEQFF; CDR3nt: TGTGCCAGCAGTTCGTTACTGGGGGCCTACAATGAGCAGTTCTTC; v_gene: TRBV12-3/TRBV12-4; d_gene: .; abundance: .; j_gene: TRBJ2-1
CDR3aa: CSAGTGVGFSNQPQHF; CDR3nt: TGCAGTGCGGGGACAGGAGTCGGGTTTAGCAATCAGCCCCAGCATTTT; v_gene: TRBV20-1; d_gene: TRBD1; abundance: .; j_gene: TRBJ1-5
CDR3aa: CAIRGGDRNEQFF; CDR3nt: TGTGCCATCAGAGGGGGGGACAGAAATGAGCAGTTCTTC; v_gene: TRBV10-3; d_gene: .; abundance: .; j_gene: TRBJ2-1
CDR3aa: CASSDLSADSNQHQHF; CDR3nt: TGTGCCAGCAGTGATCTTTCAGCCGATAGCAATCAGCACCAGCATTTT; v_gene: TRBV7-8; d_gene: .; abundance: .; j_gene: TRBJ1-5
CDR3aa: CSVKRAGGPGDTQYF; CDR3nt: TGCAGCGTCAAGAGAGCGGGGGGGCCGGGAGATACGCAGTATTTT; v_gene: TRBV29-1; d_gene: TRBD2; abundance: .; j_gene: TRBJ2-3
CDR3aa: CASKHRVDTGELFF; CDR3nt: TGTGCCAGCAAGCACAGGGTAGACACCGGGGAGCTGTTTTTT; v_gene: TRBV12-3/TRBV12-4; d_gene: .; abundance: .; j_gene: TRBJ2-2
CDR3aa: CASRETGAHYGYTF; CDR3nt: TGTGCCAGCAGGGAGACAGGGGCTCATTATGGCTACACCTTC; v_gene: TRBV28; d_gene: TRBD1; abundance: .; j_gene: TRBJ1-2
CDR3aa: CASSDQGGEKLFF; CDR3nt: TGTGCCAGCAGTGATCAGGGGGGCGAAAAACTGTTTTTT; v_gene: TRBV6-1; d_gene: TRBD1; abundance: .; j_gene: TRBJ1-4
CDR3aa: CASSRRIENRVSGNTIYF; CDR3nt: TGTGCCAGCAGCCGACGTATAGAGAACAGGGTCTCTGGAAACACCATATATTTT; v_gene: TRBV3-1; d_gene: .; abundance: .; j_gene: TRBJ1-3
CDR3aa: CATTPEGTGELFF; CDR3nt: TGTGCCACCACCCCAGAGGGGACCGGGGAGCTGTTTTTT; v_gene: TRBV24-1; d_gene: .; abundance: few; j_gene: TRBJ2-2
CDR3aa: CSVEDKEYEKLFF; CDR3nt: TGCAGCGTCGAGGACAAGGAGTATGAAAAACTGTTTTTT; v_gene: TRBV29-1; d_gene: .; abundance: .; j_gene: TRBJ1-4
CDR3aa: CASSFEPGYGYTF; CDR3nt: TGTGCCAGCAGTTTTGAGCCAGGGTATGGCTACACCTTC; v_gene: TRBV12-3/TRBV12-4; d_gene: .; abundance: .; j_gene: TRBJ1-2
CDR3aa: CAISDQDGRALYNEQFF; CDR3nt: TGTGCCATCAGTGATCAGGACGGGAGGGCCCTCTACAATGAGCAGTTCTTC; v_gene: TRBV10-3; d_gene: TRBD2; abundance: .; j_gene: TRBJ2-1
CDR3aa: CASSRWGWNTGELFF; CDR3nt: TGTGCCAGCAGCCGCTGGGGCTGGAACACCGGGGAGCTGTTTTTT; v_gene: TRBV6-5; d_gene: .; abundance: few; j_gene: TRBJ2-2
CDR3aa: CASISRLAGATGELFF; CDR3nt: TGTGCCAGTATCTCCAGGCTAGCGGGAGCCACCGGGGAGCTGTTTTTT; v_gene: TRBV19; d_gene: TRBD2; abundance: .; j_gene: TRBJ2-2
CDR3aa: CASAPLLTRLNTEAFF; CDR3nt: TGTGCCAGCGCTCCTCTACTGACAAGGCTGAACACTGAAGCTTTCTTT; v_gene: TRBV6-2/TRBV6-3; d_gene: .; abundance: .; j_gene: TRBJ1-1